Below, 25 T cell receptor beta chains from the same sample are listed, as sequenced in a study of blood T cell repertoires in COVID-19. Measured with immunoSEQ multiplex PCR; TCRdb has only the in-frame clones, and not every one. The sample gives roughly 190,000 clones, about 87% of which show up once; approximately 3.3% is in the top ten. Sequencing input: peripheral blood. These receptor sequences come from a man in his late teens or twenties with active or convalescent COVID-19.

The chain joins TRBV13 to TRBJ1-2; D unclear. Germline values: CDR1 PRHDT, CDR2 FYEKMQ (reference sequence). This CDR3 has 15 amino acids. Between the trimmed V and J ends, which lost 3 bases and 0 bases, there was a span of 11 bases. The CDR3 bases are TGTGCCAGCAGCTTTTCTGGGGAGTCTAACTATGGCTACACCTTC. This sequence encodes CASSFSGESNYGYTF.

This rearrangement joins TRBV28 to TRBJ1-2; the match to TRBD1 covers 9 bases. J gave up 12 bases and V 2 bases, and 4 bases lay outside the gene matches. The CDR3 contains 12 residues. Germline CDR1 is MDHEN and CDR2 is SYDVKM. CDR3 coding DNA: TGTGCCAGCAGTTTAAGGGACAGGGTTAACACCTTC. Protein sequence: CASSLRDRVNTF.

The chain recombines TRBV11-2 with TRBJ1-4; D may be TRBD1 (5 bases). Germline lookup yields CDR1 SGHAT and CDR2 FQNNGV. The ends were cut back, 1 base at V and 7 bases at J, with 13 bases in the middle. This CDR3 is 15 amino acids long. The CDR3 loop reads CASSLGGVRFEKLFF. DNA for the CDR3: TGTGCCAGCAGCTTAGGGGGCGTGAGATTTGAAAAACTGTTTTTT.

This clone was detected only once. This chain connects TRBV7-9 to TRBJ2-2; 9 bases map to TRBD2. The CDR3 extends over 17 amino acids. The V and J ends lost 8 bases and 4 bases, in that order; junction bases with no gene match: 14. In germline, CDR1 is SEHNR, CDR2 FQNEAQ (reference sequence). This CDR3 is CASPLRASGDLTGELFF. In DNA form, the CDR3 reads TGTGCCAGCCCCCTAAGGGCTAGCGGGGATCTCACCGGGGAGCTGTTTTTT.

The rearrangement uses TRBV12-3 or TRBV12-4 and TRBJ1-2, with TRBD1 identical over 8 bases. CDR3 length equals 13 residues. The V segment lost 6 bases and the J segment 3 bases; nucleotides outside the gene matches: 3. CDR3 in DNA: TGTGCCAGCAGACCGACAGGGGACTATGGCTACACCTTC. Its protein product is CASRPTGDYGYTF.

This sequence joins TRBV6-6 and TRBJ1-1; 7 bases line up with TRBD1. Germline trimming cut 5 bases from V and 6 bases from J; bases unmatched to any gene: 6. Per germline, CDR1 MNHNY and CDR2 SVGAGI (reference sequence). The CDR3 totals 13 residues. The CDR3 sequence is CASSAWGQSEAFF. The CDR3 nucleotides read TGTGCCAGCAGTGCTTGGGGACAGTCTGAAGCTTTCTTT.

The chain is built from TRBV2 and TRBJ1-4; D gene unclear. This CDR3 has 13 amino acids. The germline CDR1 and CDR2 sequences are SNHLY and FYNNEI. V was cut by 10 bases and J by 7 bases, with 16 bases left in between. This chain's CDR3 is CAILIPGSEKLFF. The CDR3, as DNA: TGTGCCATCCTGATCCCGGGGAGTGAAAAACTGTTTTTT.

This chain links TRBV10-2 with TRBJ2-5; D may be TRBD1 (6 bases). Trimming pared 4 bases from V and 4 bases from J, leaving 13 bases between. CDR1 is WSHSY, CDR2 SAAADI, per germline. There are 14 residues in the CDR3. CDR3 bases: TGCGCCAGCAGTGGAGGAAGGGGGACAGAGACCCAGTACTTC. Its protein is CASSGGRGTETQYF.

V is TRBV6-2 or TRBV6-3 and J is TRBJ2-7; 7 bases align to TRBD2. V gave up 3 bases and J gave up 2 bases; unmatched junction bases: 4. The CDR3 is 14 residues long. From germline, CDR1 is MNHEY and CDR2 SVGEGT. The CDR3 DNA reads TGTGCCAGCAGTTATCGACTAGCCGCCTACGAGCAGTACGTC. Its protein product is CASSYRLAAYEQYV.

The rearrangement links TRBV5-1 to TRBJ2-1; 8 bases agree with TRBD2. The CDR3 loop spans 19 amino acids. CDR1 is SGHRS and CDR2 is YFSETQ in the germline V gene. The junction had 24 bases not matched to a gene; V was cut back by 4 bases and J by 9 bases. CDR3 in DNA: TGCGCCAGCAGCCAAACTTCTACCGGGACTAGAAGAGTGGGTAGTGAGCAGTTCTTC. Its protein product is CASSQTSTGTRRVGSEQFF. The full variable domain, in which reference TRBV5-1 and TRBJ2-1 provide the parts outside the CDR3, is KAGVTQTPRYLIKTRGQQVTLSCSPISGHRSVSWYQQTPGQGLQFLFEYFSETQRNKGNFPGRFSGRQFSNSRSEMNVSTLELGDSALYLCASSQTSTGTRRVGSEQFFGPGTRLTVL.

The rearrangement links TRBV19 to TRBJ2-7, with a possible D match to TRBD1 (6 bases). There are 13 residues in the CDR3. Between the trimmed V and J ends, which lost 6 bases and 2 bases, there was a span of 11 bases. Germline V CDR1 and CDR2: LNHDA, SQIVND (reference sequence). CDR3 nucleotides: TGTGCCAGTAGCCGGACAGCCCCCTACGAGCAGTACTTC. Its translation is CASSRTAPYEQYF.

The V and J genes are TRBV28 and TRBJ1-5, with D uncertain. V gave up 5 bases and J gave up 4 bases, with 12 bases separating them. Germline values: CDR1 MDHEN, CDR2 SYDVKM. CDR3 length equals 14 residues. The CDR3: CASSHFRGNQPQHF. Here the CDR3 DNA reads TGTGCCAGCAGTCACTTTCGGGGTAATCAGCCCCAGCATTTT.

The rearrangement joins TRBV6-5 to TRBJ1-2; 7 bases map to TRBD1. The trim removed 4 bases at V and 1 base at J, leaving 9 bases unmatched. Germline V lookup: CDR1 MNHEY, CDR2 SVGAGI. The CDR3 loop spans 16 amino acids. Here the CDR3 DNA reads TGTGCCAGCAGTTTGTTAGCGGGACAGAGTAACTATGGCTACACCTTC. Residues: CASSLLAGQSNYGYTF.

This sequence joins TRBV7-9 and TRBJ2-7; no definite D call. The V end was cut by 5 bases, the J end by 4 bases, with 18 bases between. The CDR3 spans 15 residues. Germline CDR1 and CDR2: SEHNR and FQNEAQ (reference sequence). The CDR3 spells CASSAGALSRYEQYF. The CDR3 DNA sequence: TGTGCCAGCAGCGCCGGAGCGTTGAGTCGGTACGAGCAGTACTTC. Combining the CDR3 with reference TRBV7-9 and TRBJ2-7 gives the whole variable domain DTGVSQNPRHKITKRGQNVTFRCDPISEHNRLYWYRQTLGQGPEFLTYFQNEAQLEKSRLLSDRFSAERPKGSFSTLEIQRTEQGDSAMYLCASSAGALSRYEQYFGPGTRLTVT.

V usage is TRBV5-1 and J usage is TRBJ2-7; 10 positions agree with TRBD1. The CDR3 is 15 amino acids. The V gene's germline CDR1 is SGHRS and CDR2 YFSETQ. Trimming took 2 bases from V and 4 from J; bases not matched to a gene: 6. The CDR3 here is CASSFIGQGEYEQYF. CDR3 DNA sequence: TGCGCCAGCAGCTTTATAGGACAGGGGGAGTACGAGCAGTACTTC.

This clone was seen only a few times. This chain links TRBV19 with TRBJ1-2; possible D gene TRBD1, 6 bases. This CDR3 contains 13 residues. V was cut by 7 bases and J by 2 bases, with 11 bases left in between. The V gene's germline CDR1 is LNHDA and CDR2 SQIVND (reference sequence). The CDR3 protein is CASTTTGNYGYTF. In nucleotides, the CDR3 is TGTGCCAGTACCACCACAGGGAACTATGGCTACACCTTC.

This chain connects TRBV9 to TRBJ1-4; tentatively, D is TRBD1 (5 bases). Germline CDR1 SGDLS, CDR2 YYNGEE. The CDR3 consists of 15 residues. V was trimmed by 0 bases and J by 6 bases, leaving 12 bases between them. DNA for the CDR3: TGTGCCAGCAGCGTAGCGGGGGGTTTTCATGAAAAACTGTTTTTT. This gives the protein CASSVAGGFHEKLFF.

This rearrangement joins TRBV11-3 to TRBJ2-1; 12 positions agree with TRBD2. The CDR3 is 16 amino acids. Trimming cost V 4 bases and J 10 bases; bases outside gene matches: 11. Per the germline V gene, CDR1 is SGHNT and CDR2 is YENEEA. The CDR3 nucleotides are TGTGCCAGCAGCTCCGCTAGCGGGAGGGCATGGTACGAGCAGTTCTTC. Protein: CASSSASGRAWYEQFF.

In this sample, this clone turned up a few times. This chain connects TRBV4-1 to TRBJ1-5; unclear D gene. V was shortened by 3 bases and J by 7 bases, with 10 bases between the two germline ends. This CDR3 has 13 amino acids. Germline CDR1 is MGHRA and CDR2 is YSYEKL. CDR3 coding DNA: TGCGCCAGCAGCCATGAGGGTACGCAGCCCCAGCATTTT. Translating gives CASSHEGTQPQHF.

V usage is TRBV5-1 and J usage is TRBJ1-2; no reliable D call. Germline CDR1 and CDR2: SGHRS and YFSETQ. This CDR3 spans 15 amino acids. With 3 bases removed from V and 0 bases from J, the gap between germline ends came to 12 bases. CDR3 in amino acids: CASSSQAGANYGYTF. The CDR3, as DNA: TGCGCCAGCAGCTCCCAGGCCGGTGCTAACTATGGCTACACCTTC.

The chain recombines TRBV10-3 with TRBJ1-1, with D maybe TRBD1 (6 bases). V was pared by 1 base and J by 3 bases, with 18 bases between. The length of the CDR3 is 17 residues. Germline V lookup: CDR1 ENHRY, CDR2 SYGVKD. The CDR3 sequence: CAISEWGGTGRHTEAFF. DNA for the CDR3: TGTGCCATCAGTGAGTGGGGGGGCACAGGGCGACACACTGAAGCTTTCTTT.

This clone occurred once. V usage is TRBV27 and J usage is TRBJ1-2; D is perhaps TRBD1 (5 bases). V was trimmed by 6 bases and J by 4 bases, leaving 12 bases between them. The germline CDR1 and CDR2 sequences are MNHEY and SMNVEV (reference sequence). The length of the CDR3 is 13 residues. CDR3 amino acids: CASSRGLPYGYTF. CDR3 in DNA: TGTGCCAGCAGCCGGGGACTGCCCTATGGCTACACCTTC.

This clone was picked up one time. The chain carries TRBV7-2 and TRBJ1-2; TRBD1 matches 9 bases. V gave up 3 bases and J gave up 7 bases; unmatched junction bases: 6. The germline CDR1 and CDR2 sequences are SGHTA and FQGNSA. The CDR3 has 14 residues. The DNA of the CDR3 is TGTGCCAGCAGCTTCCTACAGGGGGCAGGTGGCTACACCTTC. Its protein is CASSFLQGAGGYTF.

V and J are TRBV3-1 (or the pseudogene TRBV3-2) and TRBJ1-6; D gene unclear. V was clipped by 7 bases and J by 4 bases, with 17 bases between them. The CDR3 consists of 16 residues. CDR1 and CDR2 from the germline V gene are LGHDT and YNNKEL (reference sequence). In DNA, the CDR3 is TGTGCCAGCACCTCTTTGGCTGAGGGATATAATTCACCCCTCCACTTT. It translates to CASTSLAEGYNSPLHF.

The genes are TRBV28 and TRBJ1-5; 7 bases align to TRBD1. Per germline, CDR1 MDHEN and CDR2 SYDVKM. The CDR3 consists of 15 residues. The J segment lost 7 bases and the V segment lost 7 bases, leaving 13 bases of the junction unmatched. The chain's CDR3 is CASTPTGQGDQPQHF. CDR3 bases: TGTGCCAGCACCCCAACGGGGCAGGGGGACCAGCCCCAGCATTTT.